This is a list of T cell receptor beta chains from one sample in a study of tumor-infiltrating lymphocytes in primary liver carcinoma. TCRdb itself ran the multiplex PCR reads through MiXCR, one entry per CDR3 protein. The sample lists fewer than 350,000 distinct CDR3 sequences, roughly two thirds occurring once. Sequencing was carried out using peripheral blood. The receptors here all came from a middle-aged man with primary liver carcinoma and hepatitis B virus infection. CDR3s include the opening cysteine and the closing phenylalanine or tryptophan. The order of the fields is clone size, J gene, V gene, D gene, CDR3 protein. A D gene is named only where the DNA matches it firmly. Rows give clone size only sometimes, using once, few, many, or a class for an expanded clone.

NA	TRBJ2-7	TRBV11-2	NA	CASSLSQDISYEQYF
NA	TRBJ2-7	TRBV11-2	NA	CASSPYRVSNEQYF
many	TRBJ1-3	TRBV4-3	NA	CASSQDTGSGNTIYF
once	TRBJ2-1	TRBV6-2/TRBV6-3	TRBD1	CANSRLRGTGNGNEQFF
NA	TRBJ2-1	TRBV11-2	NA	CASSLVLRDMGSSYNEQFF
NA	TRBJ1-3	TRBV5-1	NA	CASSPGGSGNTIYF
NA	TRBJ1-2	TRBV29-1	NA	CSVGTYNYGYSF
NA	TRBJ1-5	TRBV20-1	TRBD1	CSAGTGDQPQHF
NA	TRBJ2-7	TRBV12-3/TRBV12-4	TRBD2	CASNQREGSEQYF
NA	TRBJ2-1	TRBV28	NA	CASSLGWGNSYNEQFF
NA	TRBJ1-6	TRBV2	NA	CASSEVQPVNSPLHF
NA	TRBJ1-2	TRBV11-2	NA	CANSPNGGPYGYTF
once	TRBJ2-1	TRBV10-2	TRBD2	CASSDPAGGRFHNEQFF
NA	TRBJ1-4	TRBV5-6	NA	CASRRGTNEKLFF
NA	TRBJ2-2	TRBV28	NA	CASKYGTTGELFF
NA	TRBJ2-1	TRBV11-2	NA	CASSLGQFYNEQFF
once	TRBJ1-1	TRBV12-3/TRBV12-4	TRBD1	CASSETGVATEAFF
NA	TRBJ2-1	TRBV11-2	NA	CVTSLSGPAVNEHFF
NA	TRBJ2-7	TRBV6-5	TRBD2	CASSTRGSSYEQCF
NA	TRBJ2-5	TRBV6-5	NA	CASIARWTQYF
NA	TRBJ2-2	TRBV11-2	NA	CASSLIDTPGELSF
NA	TRBJ2-2	TRBV19	NA	CASTTDPNTGELFF
NA	TRBJ1-5	TRBV28	NA	CASRTDQPQHF
many	TRBJ1-1	TRBV6-5	NA	CASSYEVSTEAFF
NA	TRBJ2-5	TRBV11-1	NA	CASSPGLATCQHF
many	TRBJ1-1	TRBV5-5	TRBD1	CASSKTGDRDTEAFF
NA	TRBJ2-4	TRBV5-6	TRBD1	CASSGNRGDIQYF
few	TRBJ2-1	TRBV6-1	NA	CASSHSRNERYF
NA	TRBJ1-1	TRBV11-1	NA	CASNARPKGTEAFF
few	TRBJ2-1	TRBV4-2	NA	CASGQPHSDEQFF
NA	TRBJ2-7	TRBV12-3/TRBV12-4	TRBD2	CASSIGTSEYYEQYF
few	TRBJ2-5	TRBV14	TRBD1	CASSQDKGANFETQYF
many	TRBJ2-1	TRBV5-6	NA	CASSRLWDLLSYNEQFF
few	TRBJ2-5	TRBV6-2/TRBV6-3	TRBD2	CASRQGLAQEIQYF
NA	TRBJ1-1	TRBV11-2	NA	CASSLMGTGKLVRKAFF
NA	TRBJ2-3	TRBV30	NA	CAWSVGSTYTQYF
few	TRBJ2-7	TRBV13	TRBD2	CASSLPSSGRGEQYF
few	TRBJ2-7	TRBV25-1	TRBD1	CASTSPGQTPLEQYF
few	TRBJ1-4	TRBV18	NA	CASSPLGGNEKLFF
once	TRBJ2-1	TRBV11-2	TRBD2	CASSGTRGSSEQLF
many	TRBJ2-7	TRBV6-6	NA	CASSSPGTIGYEQYF
few	TRBJ2-7	TRBV6-1	TRBD1	CASSEPGTGAYEQYF
NA	TRBJ1-6	TRBV30	NA	CAWSVVGGPPLHF
NA	TRBJ2-7	TRBV6-6	NA	CASSYIRTDKYEQYF
NA	TRBJ1-3	TRBV4-1	NA	CASSQSNTPVGGNTIYF
once	TRBJ2-5	TRBV5-1	NA	CGSSPDIQETQYF
many	TRBJ2-1	TRBV11-2	NA	CASSLLGGDYNEQFF
NA	TRBJ2-2	TRBV30	NA	CDWSDPIKTNTGELFF
many	TRBJ2-1	TRBV4-1	NA	CASSQQISSYNEQFF